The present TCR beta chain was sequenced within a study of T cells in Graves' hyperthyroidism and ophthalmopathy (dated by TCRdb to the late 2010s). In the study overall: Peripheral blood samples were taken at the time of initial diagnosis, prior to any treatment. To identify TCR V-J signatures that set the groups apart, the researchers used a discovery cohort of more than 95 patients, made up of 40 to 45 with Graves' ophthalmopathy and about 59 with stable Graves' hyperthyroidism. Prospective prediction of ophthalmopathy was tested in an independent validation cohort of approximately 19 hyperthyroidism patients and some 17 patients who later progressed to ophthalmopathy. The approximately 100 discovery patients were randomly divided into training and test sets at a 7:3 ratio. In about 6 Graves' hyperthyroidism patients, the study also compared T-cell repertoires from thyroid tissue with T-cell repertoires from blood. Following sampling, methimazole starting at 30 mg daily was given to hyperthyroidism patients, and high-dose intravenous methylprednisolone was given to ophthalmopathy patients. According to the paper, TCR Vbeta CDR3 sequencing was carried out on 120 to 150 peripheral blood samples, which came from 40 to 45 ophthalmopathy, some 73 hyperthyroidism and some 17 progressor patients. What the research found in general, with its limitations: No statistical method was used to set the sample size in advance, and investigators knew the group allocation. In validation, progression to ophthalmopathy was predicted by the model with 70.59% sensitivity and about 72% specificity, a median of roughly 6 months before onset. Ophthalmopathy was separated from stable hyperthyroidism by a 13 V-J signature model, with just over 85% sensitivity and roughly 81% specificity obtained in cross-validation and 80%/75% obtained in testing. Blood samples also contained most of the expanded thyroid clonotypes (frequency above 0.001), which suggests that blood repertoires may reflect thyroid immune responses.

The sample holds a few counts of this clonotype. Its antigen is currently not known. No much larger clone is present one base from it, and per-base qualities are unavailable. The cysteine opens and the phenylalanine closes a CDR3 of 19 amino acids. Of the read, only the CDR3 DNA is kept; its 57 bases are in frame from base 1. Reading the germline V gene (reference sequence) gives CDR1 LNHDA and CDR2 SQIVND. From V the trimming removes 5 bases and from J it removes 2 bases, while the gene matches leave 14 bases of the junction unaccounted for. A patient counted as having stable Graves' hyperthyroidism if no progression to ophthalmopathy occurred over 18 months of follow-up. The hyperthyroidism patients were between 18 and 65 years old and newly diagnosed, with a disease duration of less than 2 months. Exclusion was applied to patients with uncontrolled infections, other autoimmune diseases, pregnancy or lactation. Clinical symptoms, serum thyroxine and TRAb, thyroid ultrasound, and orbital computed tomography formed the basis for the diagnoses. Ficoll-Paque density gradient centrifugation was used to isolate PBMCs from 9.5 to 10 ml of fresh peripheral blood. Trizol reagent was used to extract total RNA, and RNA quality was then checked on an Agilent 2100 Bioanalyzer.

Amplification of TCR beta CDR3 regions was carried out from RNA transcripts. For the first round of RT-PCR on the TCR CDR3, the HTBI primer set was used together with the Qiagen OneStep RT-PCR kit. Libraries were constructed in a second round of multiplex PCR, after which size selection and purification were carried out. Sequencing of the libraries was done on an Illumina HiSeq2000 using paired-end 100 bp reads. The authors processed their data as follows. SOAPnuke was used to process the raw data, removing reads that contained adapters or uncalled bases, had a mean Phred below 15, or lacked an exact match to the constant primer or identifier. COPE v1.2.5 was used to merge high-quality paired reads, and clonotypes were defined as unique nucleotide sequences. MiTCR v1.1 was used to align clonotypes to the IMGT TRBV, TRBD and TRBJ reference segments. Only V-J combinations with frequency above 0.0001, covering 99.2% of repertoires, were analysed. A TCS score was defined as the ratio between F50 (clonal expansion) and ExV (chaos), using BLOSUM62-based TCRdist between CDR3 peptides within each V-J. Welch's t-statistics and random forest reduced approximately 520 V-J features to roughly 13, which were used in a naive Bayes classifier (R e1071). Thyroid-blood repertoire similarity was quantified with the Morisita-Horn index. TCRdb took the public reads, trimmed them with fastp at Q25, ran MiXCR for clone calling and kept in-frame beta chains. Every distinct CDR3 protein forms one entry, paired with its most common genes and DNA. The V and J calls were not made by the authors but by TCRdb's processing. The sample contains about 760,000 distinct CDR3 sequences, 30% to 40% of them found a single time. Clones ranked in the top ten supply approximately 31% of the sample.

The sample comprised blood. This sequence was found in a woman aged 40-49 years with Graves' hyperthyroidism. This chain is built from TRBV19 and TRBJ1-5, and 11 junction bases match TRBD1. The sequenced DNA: TGTGCCAGTAGTTTCTCGCCGGGACAGGGGGGATACGGCAATCAGCCCCAGCATTTT. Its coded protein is CASSFSPGQGGYGNQPQHF.